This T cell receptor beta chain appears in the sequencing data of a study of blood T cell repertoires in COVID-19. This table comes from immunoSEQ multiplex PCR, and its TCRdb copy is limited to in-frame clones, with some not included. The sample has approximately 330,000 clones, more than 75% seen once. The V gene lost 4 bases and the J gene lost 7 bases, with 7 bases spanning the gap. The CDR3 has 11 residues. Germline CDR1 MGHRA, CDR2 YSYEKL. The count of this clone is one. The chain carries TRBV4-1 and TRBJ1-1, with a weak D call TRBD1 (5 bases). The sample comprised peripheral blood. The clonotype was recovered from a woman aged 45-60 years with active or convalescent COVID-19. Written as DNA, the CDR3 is TGCGCCAGCAGCCTAGACAGTGAAGCTTTCTTT. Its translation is CASSLDSEAFF.